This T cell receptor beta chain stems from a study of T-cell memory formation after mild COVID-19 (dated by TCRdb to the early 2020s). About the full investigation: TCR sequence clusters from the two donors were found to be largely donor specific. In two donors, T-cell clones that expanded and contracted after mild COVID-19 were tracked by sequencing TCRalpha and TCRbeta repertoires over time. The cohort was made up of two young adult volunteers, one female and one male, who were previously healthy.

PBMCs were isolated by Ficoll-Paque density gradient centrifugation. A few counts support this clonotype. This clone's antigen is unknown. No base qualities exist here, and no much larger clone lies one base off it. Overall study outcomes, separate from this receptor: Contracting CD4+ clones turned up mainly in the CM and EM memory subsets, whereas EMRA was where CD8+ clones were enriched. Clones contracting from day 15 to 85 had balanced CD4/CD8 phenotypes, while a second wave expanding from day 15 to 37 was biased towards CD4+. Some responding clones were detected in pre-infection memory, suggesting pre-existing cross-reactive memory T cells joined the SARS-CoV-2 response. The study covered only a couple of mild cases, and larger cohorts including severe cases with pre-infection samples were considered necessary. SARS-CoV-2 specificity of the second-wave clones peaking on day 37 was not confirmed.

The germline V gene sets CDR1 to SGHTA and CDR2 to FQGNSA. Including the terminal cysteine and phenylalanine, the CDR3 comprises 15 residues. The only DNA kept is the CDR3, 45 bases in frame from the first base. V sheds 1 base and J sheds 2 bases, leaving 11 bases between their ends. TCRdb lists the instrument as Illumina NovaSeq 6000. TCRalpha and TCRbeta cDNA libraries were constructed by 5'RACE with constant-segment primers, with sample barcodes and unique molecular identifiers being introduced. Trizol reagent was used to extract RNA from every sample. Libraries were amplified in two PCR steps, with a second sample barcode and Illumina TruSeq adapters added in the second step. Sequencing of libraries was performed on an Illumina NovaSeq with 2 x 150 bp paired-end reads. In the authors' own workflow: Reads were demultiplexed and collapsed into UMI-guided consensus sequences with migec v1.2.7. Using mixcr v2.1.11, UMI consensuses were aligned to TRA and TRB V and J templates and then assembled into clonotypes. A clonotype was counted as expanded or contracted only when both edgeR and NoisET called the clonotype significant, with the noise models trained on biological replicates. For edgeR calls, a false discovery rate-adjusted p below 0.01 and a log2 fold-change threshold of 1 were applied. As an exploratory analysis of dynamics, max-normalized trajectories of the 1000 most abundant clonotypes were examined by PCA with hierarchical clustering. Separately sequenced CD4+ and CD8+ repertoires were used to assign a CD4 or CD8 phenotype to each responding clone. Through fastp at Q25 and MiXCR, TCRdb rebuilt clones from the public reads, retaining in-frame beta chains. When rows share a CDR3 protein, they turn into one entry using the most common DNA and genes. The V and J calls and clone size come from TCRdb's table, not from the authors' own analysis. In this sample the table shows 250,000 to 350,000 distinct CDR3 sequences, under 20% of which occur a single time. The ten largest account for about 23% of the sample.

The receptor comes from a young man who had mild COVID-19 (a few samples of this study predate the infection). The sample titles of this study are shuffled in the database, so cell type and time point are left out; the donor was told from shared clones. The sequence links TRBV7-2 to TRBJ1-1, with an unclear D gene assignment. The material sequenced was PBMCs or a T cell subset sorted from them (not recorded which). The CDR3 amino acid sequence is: CASSLGVGLNTEAFF. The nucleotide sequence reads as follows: TGTGCCAGCAGCTTAGGGGTAGGACTAAACACTGAAGCTTTCTTT.